The source of this T cell receptor beta chain is a study of long-term antiretroviral therapy in people with HIV. At least two post-ART and at least one pre-ART PBMC sample were available for each donor. Every specimen held between roughly 0.85-11 million cryopreserved PBMC. These were thawed and washed before DNA extraction. On this clone itself: Its antigen is not identified.

immunoSEQ v3.0 was run at survey level. Libraries were prepared by immunoSEQ multiplex PCR; TCRdb keeps only in-frame clonotypes and omits some of them. This table holds around 35,000 clones, 97% found once. The V end was cut by 0 bases, the J end by 4 bases, with 6 bases between. Germline V CDR1 and CDR2: SGHRS, YFSETQ. This CDR3 is built from 13 residues. Study-wide results and caveats: Whereas controls had wider CDR3 length ranges, HIV repertoires had narrower ones.

Sequenced material: unsorted PBMCs, taken 6.9 years after starting antiretroviral therapy. The origin of this receptor is a man aged 30-40 years with HIV. The chain links TRBV5-1 to TRBJ2-3; D not resolved. In DNA, the CDR3 is TGCGCCAGCAGCTTGGTGGGCCCAGATACGCAGTATTTT. Translating it yields CASSLVGPDTQYF.